What follows are 14 T cell receptor beta chains derived from one specimen sequenced in a study of early T cells in non-severe SARS-CoV-2 infection (dated by TCRdb to the early 2020s). Libraries were built with 5' RACE. The listed sequencing device is NextSeq 500. TCRdb itself trimmed the public reads at Q25 with fastp, ran MiXCR and retained productive beta chains. Rows with a matching CDR3 protein are joined into one entry that keeps the most common DNA and genes. The sample table shows fewer than 30,000 distinct CDR3 sequences, and almost 4.5% are seen once. The ten largest account for 5.6% of the sample. Sequenced material: whole blood. The source is an adult who was a healthcare worker with PCR-confirmed SARS-CoV-2 infection or an uninfected control (not recorded which).

With regard to this clonotype: This may stem from a read error, because a much larger clone lies one nucleotide away. The V and J genes are TRBV12-3 or TRBV12-4 and TRBJ2-7; TRBD1 matches at 7 bases. J lost 6 bases, V lost 6 bases, and 11 bases had no gene match. The CDR3 is made up of 14 amino acids. The CDR3 loop is CASRPDRALGEQYF. In DNA, the CDR3 is TGTGCCAGCAGACCTGACAGGGCCCTGGGCGAGCAGTACTTC.

This clonotype has ten or more counts. The rearrangement links TRBV7-2 to TRBJ1-6, with a weak D call TRBD1 (5 bases). From germline, CDR1 is SGHTA and CDR2 FQGNSA. The CDR3 runs to 15 residues. Trimming removed 2 bases from V and 6 bases from J, with 11 bases in between. Written as DNA, the CDR3 is TGTGCCAGCAGCTTACAGCCGACAGTTAATTCACCCCTCCACTTT. This encodes CASSLQPTVNSPLHF.

The genes are TRBV12-5 and TRBJ2-5; 7 nucleotides line up with TRBD1. CDR3 size: 13 residues. Germline CDR1 is LGHNT and CDR2 is FRNRAP. The V segment lost 3 bases and the J segment 14 bases; nucleotides outside the gene matches: 12. CDR3 region: CASGFPSGTATYF. DNA of the CDR3: TGTGCTAGTGGTTTCCCCTCCGGGACAGCCACCTACTTC.

In this sample, this clonotype turned up many times. This rearrangement joins TRBV28 to TRBJ2-5, with 12 positions matching TRBD2. Germline loops: CDR1 MDHEN, CDR2 SYDVKM. The CDR3 loop spans 14 amino acids. The V segment lost 9 bases and the J segment 0 bases; nucleotides outside the gene matches: 2. For the CDR3, the DNA is TGTGCCAGTTCTAGCGGGGGGGACCAAGAGACCCAGTACTTC. Its protein product is CASSSGGDQETQYF.

The V call is TRBV27, the J call TRBJ1-2; 8 bases map to TRBD1. V lost 6 bases to trimming and J lost 2 bases; unmatched junction nucleotides: 5. The CDR3 loop spans 14 amino acids. Looked up from germline, CDR1 is MNHEY and CDR2 is SMNVEV (reference sequence). CDR3 in DNA: TGTGCCAGCAGGAGGACAGGGCGCAACTATGGCTACACCTTC. Residues: CASRRTGRNYGYTF.

This clonotype was found many times. This chain joins TRBV6-1 and TRBJ2-2; tentative D call: TRBD2 (6 bases). CDR1 and CDR2 from the germline V gene are MNHNS and SASEGT. Deletions cut 4 bases from V and 1 base from J, with 10 bases between. The CDR3 length is 15 residues. CDR3 sequence: CASSVGRLNTGELFF. The CDR3 nucleotides are TGTGCCAGCAGTGTCGGGAGATTGAACACCGGGGAGCTGTTTTTT.

This clonotype was counted at least ten times. This sequence joins TRBV20-1 and TRBJ2-6; D might be TRBD1 (5 bases). The CDR3 totals 13 residues. Germline values: CDR1 DFQATT, CDR2 SNEGSKA (reference sequence). V dropped 6 bases and J dropped 0 bases, with 6 bases sitting between them. The CDR3 DNA sequence: TGCAGTGCCAGGGTCTCTGGGGCCAACGTCCTGACTTTC. Translating gives CSARVSGANVLTF.

This clonotype was picked up many times. This sequence joins TRBV28 and TRBJ2-5; 11 nucleotides align to TRBD1. The CDR3 covers 15 residues. Germline lookup yields CDR1 MDHEN and CDR2 SYDVKM. With 7 bases clipped from V and 4 bases from J, the junction kept 8 bases outside the gene matches. As DNA, the CDR3 is TGTGCCAGCACAAAGGACAGGGGGCAGCGAGAGACCCAGTACTTC. Translation: CASTKDRGQRETQYF.

At least ten counts were recorded for this clonotype. This chain uses TRBV9 with TRBJ1-1; a weak D match, TRBD1 (6 bases). The germline V gene encodes CDR1 SGDLS and CDR2 YYNGEE. Trimming took 2 bases from V and 3 from J, leaving 14 bases between them. The CDR3 is made up of 15 amino acids. The CDR3 bases are TGTGCCAGCAGCGTGACAGGACAGAGGGACACTGAAGCTTTCTTT. Protein: CASSVTGQRDTEAFF.

This clonotype was seen ten or more times. The chain recombines TRBV4-2 with TRBJ2-7; D tentatively fits TRBD1 or TRBD2 (6 bases each). V lost 1 base, J lost 2 bases, and 21 bases lay in between. Germline CDR1 is LGHNA and CDR2 is YNFKEQ. CDR3 length equals 18 residues. The CDR3 protein is CASSQGIRGALGTYEQYF. The CDR3 DNA reads as TGTGCCAGCAGCCAAGGAATAAGGGGGGCCTTGGGGACCTACGAGCAGTACTTC.

The chain uses TRBV4-2 and TRBJ1-1, with TRBD1 matching over 10 bases. The germline V gene has CDR1 LGHNA and CDR2 YNFKEQ. The CDR3 is 16 amino acids. V trimming: 6 bases; J trimming: 2 bases; junction bases outside the gene matches: 9. The CDR3 loop reads CASSPDRGLGNTEAFF. The CDR3 DNA is TGTGCCAGCAGTCCAGACAGGGGGCTTGGAAACACTGAAGCTTTCTTT.

This clonotype has at least ten counts. The rearrangement joins TRBV7-8 to TRBJ2-3, with D perhaps matching TRBD1 (6 bases). Between the trimmed V and J ends, which lost 1 base and 4 bases, there was a span of 12 bases. Germline V gene data show CDR1 as SGHVS and CDR2 as FQNEAQ. This CDR3 comprises 15 residues. CDR3 nucleotide sequence: TGTGCCAGCAGCTTAGGCAGGGGTCGGGCAGATACGCAGTATTTT. Translating it yields CASSLGRGRADTQYF.

The sample holds many counts of this clonotype. This sequence joins TRBV28 and TRBJ2-7, with D perhaps TRBD1 or TRBD2 (6 bases each). The CDR3 length is 14 residues. The V end was cut by 8 bases, the J end by 0 bases, with 14 bases between. Per the germline V gene, CDR1 is MDHEN and CDR2 is SYDVKM. Written as DNA, the CDR3 is TGTGCCAGCCTTCCCCGGGGGCCCTCCTACGAGCAGTACTTC. This translates into CASLPRGPSYEQYF.

This clonotype showed up many times. The chain recombines TRBV12-3 or TRBV12-4 with TRBJ1-2; D is undetermined. The CDR3 is 11 residues long. V dropped 5 bases and J dropped 2 bases, with 3 bases sitting between them. CDR3 DNA: TGTGCCAGCAGTCTAAACTATGGCTACACCTTC. Protein sequence: CASSLNYGYTF.